This entry lists 3 T cell receptor beta chains sequenced from one sample in a study of blood T cell repertoires in COVID-19. The protocol was immunoSEQ multiplex PCR, while the TCRdb copy is restricted to in-frame clones and leaves out a portion. The sample holds 240,000 or so clones, approximately 90% seen once. The sequencing input was PBMCs or T cells enriched from blood (not recorded which). These receptors were obtained from a man aged 45-60 years who had been exposed to COVID-19.

This sequence joins TRBV27 and TRBJ2-7; TRBD2 might be the D (7 bases). Germline CDR1 MNHEY, CDR2 SMNVEV (reference sequence). The CDR3 is made up of 13 amino acids. V was pared by 7 bases and J by 7 bases, with 17 bases between. The CDR3 protein is CASMLGGASEQYF. The CDR3 DNA reads TGTGCCAGCATGTTGGGGGGGGCCAGTGAGCAGTACTTC.

V is TRBV5-5 and J is TRBJ2-2; the D is unclear. Germline values: CDR1 SGHKS, CDR2 YYEKEE (reference sequence). There are 14 residues in the CDR3. V was cut by 1 base and J by 1 base, with 5 bases left in between. The CDR3, as DNA: TGTGCCAGCAGCTTGCACGGGAACACCGGGGAGCTGTTTTTT. Its protein is CASSLHGNTGELFF.

V gene TRBV6-5 combines with J gene TRBJ2-7, with 10 bases matching TRBD2. The CDR3 runs to 14 residues. Germline V gene sequence: CDR1 MNHEY, CDR2 SVGAGI. V lost 5 bases and J lost 4; bases outside the gene matches: 5. The CDR3 protein is CASSSGGAPYEQYF. The CDR3 DNA is TGTGCCAGCAGTAGCGGGGGGGCTCCATACGAGCAGTACTTC.